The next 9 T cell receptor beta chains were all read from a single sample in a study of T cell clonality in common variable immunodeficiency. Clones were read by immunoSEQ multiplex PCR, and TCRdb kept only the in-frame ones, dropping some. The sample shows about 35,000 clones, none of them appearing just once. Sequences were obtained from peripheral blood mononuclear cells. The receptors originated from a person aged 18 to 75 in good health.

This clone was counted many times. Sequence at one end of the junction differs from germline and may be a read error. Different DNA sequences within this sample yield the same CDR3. The CDR3: CASSWGQNTGELFF. The sequenced part of the CDR3 DNA is TGCGCCAGCAGCTGGGGACAGAACACCGGGGAG. V gene TRBV5-6 combines with J gene TRBJ2-2, with D perhaps matching TRBD1 (6 bases). The read stops 3 residues short of the end of the CDR3; the missing end is completed from the germline J gene. Germline loops: CDR1 SGHDT, CDR2 YYEEEE. The CDR3 has 14 amino acids.

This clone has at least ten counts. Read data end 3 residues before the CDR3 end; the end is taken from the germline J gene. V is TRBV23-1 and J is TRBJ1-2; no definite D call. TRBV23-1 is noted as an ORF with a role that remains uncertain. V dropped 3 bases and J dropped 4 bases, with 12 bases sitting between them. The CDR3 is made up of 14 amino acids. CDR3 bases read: TGCGCCAGCAGTCATCCTAGCCAGGTCTATGGC. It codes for CASSHPSQVYG. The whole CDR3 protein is CASSHPSQVYGYTF.

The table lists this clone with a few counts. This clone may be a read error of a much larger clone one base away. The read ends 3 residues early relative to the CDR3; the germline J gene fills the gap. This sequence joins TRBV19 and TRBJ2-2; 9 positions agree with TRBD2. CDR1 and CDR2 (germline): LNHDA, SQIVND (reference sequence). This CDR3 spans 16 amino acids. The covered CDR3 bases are TGTGCCAGTAGTGCCCGCGATGCGGGGGGGAATGAAAAG. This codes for CASSARDAGGNEK. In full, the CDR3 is CASSARDAGGNEKLFF.

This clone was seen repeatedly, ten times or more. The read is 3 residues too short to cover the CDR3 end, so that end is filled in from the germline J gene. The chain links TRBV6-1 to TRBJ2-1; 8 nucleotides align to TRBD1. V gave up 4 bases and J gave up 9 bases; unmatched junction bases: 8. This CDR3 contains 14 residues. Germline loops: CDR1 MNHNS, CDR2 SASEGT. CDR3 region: CASSATDRASEQFF. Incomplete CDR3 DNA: TGTGCCAGCAGTGCGACGGACAGGGCGTCTGAG.

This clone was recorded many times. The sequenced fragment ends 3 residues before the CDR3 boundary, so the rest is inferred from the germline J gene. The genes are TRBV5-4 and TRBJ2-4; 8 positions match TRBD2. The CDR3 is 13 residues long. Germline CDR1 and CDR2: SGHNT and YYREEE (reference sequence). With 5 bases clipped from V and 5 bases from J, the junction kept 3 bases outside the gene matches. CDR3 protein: CASSRGGENIQYF. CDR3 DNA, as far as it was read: TGTGCCAGCAGTCGGGGGGGGGAAAACATT.

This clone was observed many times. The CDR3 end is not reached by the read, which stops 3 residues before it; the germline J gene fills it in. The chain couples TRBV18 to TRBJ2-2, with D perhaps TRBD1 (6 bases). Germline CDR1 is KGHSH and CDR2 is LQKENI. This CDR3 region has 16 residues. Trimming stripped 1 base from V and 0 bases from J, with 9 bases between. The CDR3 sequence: CASSPRGQPNTGELFF. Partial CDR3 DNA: TGTGCCAGCTCACCACGGGGGCAGCCGAACACCGGGGAG. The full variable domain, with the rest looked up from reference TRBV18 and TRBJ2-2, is NAGVMQNPRHLVRRRGQEARLRCSPMKGHSHVYWYRQLPEEGLKFMVYLQKENIIDESGMPKERFSAEFPKEGPSILRIQQVVRGDSAAYFCASSPRGQPNTGELFFGEGSRLTVL.

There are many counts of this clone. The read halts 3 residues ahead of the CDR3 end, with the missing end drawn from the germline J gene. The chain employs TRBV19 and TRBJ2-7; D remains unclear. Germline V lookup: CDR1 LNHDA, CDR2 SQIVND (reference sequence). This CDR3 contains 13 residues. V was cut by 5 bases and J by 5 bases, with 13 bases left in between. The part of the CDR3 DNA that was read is TGTGCCAGTAGTCCCTCTCTTAGCCACGAG. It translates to CASSPSLSHE. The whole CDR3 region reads CASSPSLSHEQYF.

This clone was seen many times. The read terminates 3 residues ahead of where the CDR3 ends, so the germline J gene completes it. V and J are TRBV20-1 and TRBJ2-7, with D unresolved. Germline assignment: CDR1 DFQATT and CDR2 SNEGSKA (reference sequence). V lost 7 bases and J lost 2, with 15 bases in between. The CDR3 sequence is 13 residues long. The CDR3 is CSVPGQSPYEQYF. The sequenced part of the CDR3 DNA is TGCAGTGTACCTGGGCAGTCTCCCTACGAG.

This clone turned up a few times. CDR3 loop: CASGSLASNQPQHF. Partial CDR3 DNA: TGTGCCAGCGGTAGCCTCGCGAGCAATCAGCCC. V usage is TRBV2 and J usage is TRBJ1-5; D unresolved. The read finishes 3 residues shy of the CDR3 end, and the germline J gene is used to complete it. Trimming shortened V by 8 bases and J by 1 base, and 12 bases separated the two germline ends. The CDR3 covers 14 residues. Germline V gene sequence: CDR1 SNHLY, CDR2 FYNNEI.